What follows are 7 T cell receptor beta chains derived from one specimen sequenced in a study of monozygotic twins with cystic fibrosis. Data came from immunoSEQ multiplex PCR; TCRdb stores just in-frame clones and leaves some out. The sample consists of tens of thousands of clones, about 80% of them appearing once. Sequenced input: blood. All receptors derive from a girl aged 2-10 years with cystic fibrosis.

This chain joins TRBV6-5 and TRBJ1-1; possible D gene TRBD1, 5 bases. The V end was cut by 6 bases, the J end by 5 bases, with 16 bases between. The CDR3 is 14 amino acids. Germline values: CDR1 MNHEY, CDR2 SVGAGI. CDR3 sequence: CASSPGGGRTEAFF. The CDR3 DNA reads as TGTGCCAGCAGCCCCGGGGGAGGGAGGACTGAAGCTTTCTTT.

The chain is built from TRBV12-5 and TRBJ2-7; the match to TRBD1 covers 9 bases. The V gene end was trimmed by 9 bases and the J gene end by 2 bases; junction bases not matched to a gene: 5. The germline CDR1 and CDR2 sequences are LGHNT and FRNRAP. The CDR3 consists of 13 residues. CDR3 protein: CASGGQGTYEQYF. In nucleotides, the CDR3 is TGTGCTAGCGGGGGACAGGGAACCTACGAGCAGTACTTC.

A single count supports this clone. V usage is TRBV2 and J usage is TRBJ2-7; D is possibly TRBD2 (5 bases). V shed 3 bases and J shed 3 bases, with 15 bases lying between them. CDR3 length: 15 residues. The germline CDR1 and CDR2 sequences are SNHLY and FYNNEI. The CDR3 is CASSEDSAPLYEQYF. CDR3 in DNA: TGTGCCAGCAGTGAGGATAGCGCGCCCCTCTACGAGCAGTACTTC. Together with reference TRBV2 and TRBJ2-7, the CDR3 gives the full variable domain: EPEVTQTPSHQVTQMGQEVILRCVPISNHLYFYWYRQILGQKVEFLVSFYNNEISEKSEIFDDQFSVERPDGSNFTLKIRSTKLEDSAMYFCASSEDSAPLYEQYFGPGTRLTVT.

The chain carries TRBV2 and TRBJ1-6; 9 nucleotides match TRBD1. Germline V gene sequence: CDR1 SNHLY, CDR2 FYNNEI. J lost 8 bases, V lost 6 bases, and 2 bases had no gene match. The CDR3 contains 13 residues. The CDR3 spells CASSGDRDSPLHF. The CDR3 DNA follows: TGTGCCAGCAGCGGGGACAGGGATTCACCCCTCCACTTT.

This chain joins TRBV4-2 and TRBJ1-4; the D gene is possibly TRBD1 (5 bases). The length of the CDR3 is 14 residues. With 0 bases removed from V and 10 bases from J, the gap between germline ends came to 12 bases. Germline values: CDR1 LGHNA, CDR2 YNFKEQ. The CDR3 region has the DNA TGTGCCAGCAGCCAAGATGGGACTTTGGGAAAACTGTTTTTT. This translates into CASSQDGTLGKLFF.

A few counts support this clone. CDR3 DNA: TGTGCCAGCAGTTGGCCCGAAATGGGAAACACCATATATTTT. Its protein is CASSWPEMGNTIYF. V usage is TRBV25-1 and J usage is TRBJ1-3; D gene unclear. The CDR3 consists of 14 residues. Germline V CDR1 and CDR2: MGHDK, SYGVNS. Deletions cut 5 bases from V and 4 bases from J, with 12 bases between.

This rearrangement joins TRBV9 to TRBJ2-3, with 12 bases that match TRBD2. With V trimmed by 2 bases and J by 2 bases, 6 bases remained unmatched. The CDR3 loop spans 17 amino acids. Germline-derived CDR1 and CDR2 are SGDLS and YYNGEE. This CDR3 reads CASSVSTSGGSTDTQYF. CDR3 nucleotides: TGTGCCAGCAGCGTCTCGACTAGCGGGGGTTCCACAGATACGCAGTATTTT.